The rows below give T cell receptor beta chains drawn from one sample of a study of T cells in Graves' hyperthyroidism and ophthalmopathy. Each CDR3 protein gets one entry after TCRdb re-called the multiplex PCR reads with MiXCR. The repertoire holds over 700,000 distinct CDR3 sequences, with roughly 20% as singletons. The sequencing input was blood. The source of these receptors is a woman aged 45-65 years with Graves' hyperthyroidism that later progressed to Graves' ophthalmopathy. CDR3s leave out the opening cysteine and the closing phenylalanine or tryptophan.

V gene	J gene	CDR3 protein
TRBV9	TRBJ2-7	ASSVGLARAYEQY
TRBV7-3	TRBJ2-1	ASSLSGDSSYNEQF
TRBV20-1	TRBJ1-4	SATTGATNEKLF
TRBV20-1	TRBJ1-5	SAMRQGDQPQH
TRBV20-1	TRBJ2-1	SARQGGGQDGQF
TRBV7-9	TRBJ2-1	ASSLQGWGGNEQF
TRBV6-1	TRBJ2-7	ASSELAVSYEQY
TRBV25-1	TRBJ1-1	ASSMQGSEAF
TRBV3-1	TRBJ1-1	ASSEQDRVMMNTEAF
TRBV19	TRBJ2-1	ASSTSQGKSYNEQF
TRBV11-2	TRBJ1-6	ASSSDRFTPLH
TRBV7-6	TRBJ2-1	ASSRDSSNEQF
TRBV20-1	TRBJ1-1	SAHIAGAETEAF
TRBV7-9	TRBJ1-1	ASSSRQGAGTEAF
TRBV19	TRBJ1-1	ASQGWVNTEAF
TRBV7-9	TRBJ2-7	ASSQGTDPREQY
TRBV2	TRBJ1-5	ASLRGKGNQPQH
TRBV7-9	TRBJ1-1	ASSLGADAEAF
TRBV12-3/TRBV12-4	TRBJ1-5	ASSPGGGGYQPQH
TRBV11-2	TRBJ1-2	ASSLDLPVGANYGYT
TRBV27	TRBJ2-7	ASIPSAGEPYEQY
TRBV7-7	TRBJ2-5	ASSPYGGDGETQY
TRBV12-3/TRBV12-4	TRBJ2-2	ASIQRDRGRVGELF
TRBV30	TRBJ2-3	AWSLAGGTDTQY
TRBV3-1	TRBJ1-1	ASSQIQNTEAF
TRBV2	TRBJ2-7	ASSRRKRYEQY
TRBV12-3/TRBV12-4	TRBJ1-2	ASSRDLWGAGDGYT
TRBV9	TRBJ1-1	ASSVWTGSDTEAF
TRBV30	TRBJ1-5	AWGTGSHQPQH
TRBV6-1	TRBJ1-6	ASSRDGQGGNSPFH
TRBV20-1	TRBJ2-1	SAILLAEHYGQF
TRBV7-2	TRBJ2-1	ASSLVTGPYNEQF
TRBV27	TRBJ2-5	ASSLSPVVETQY
TRBV6-5	TRBJ2-3	ATRRGAGHTDTQY
TRBV4-1	TRBJ1-1	ASSQVLGPNTEAF
TRBV7-2	TRBJ2-2	ASSLSAAGELF
TRBV12-3/TRBV12-4	TRBJ2-1	ASSAGTSGGANEQF
TRBV20-1	TRBJ1-2	SAGQGGDNYGYT
TRBV7-3	TRBJ1-6	ASSLSGPHNSPLH
TRBV5-1	TRBJ1-1	ASSLFRTGGSTEAF
TRBV5-1	TRBJ1-1	ASSLVPLGLNTEAF
TRBV20-1	TRBJ2-5	SARGDREIEETQY
TRBV6-1	TRBJ2-7	ATLPGGGPYEQY
TRBV25-1	TRBJ2-7	ASSEFRSGSYEQY
TRBV30	TRBJ1-1	AWRKERRNTEAF
TRBV7-2	TRBJ2-1	ASSLAHGQGAQEF
TRBV30	TRBJ2-7	AGGGRVVSYEQY
TRBV29-1	TRBJ2-7	SVELKTGPYEQY
TRBV20-1	TRBJ1-2	SASSGVDGYT
TRBV2	TRBJ1-5	ASRQYSNQPQH
TRBV2	TRBJ2-3	ASSGGQPRGTDTQY